The 21 T cell receptor beta chains below were found in one sample sequenced in a study of cytomegalovirus exposure and HLA in healthy donors. PCR amplification relied on 60 Vbeta primers (plus 13 Jbeta primers). Libraries were prepared by immunoSEQ multiplex PCR; TCRdb keeps only in-frame clonotypes and omits some of them. The sample has about 93,000 clones, approximately 83% seen once; the top ten hold around 3.8%. What was sequenced was PBMCs. The receptors shown here come from a man between 45 and 60 years old in good health and CMV-seronegative.

V gene TRBV5-4 combines with J gene TRBJ2-1, with 7 bases aligning to TRBD2. V lost 1 base, J lost 11 bases, and 12 bases stayed unmatched. The CDR3 has 15 amino acids. Looked up from germline, CDR1 is SGHNT and CDR2 is YYREEE (reference sequence). The CDR3 DNA is TGTGCCAGCAGCTTGCCGCTAGCGGAGGCCGGGAAGCAGTTCTTC. It codes for CASSLPLAEAGKQFF.

The chain uses TRBV6-5 and TRBJ2-7; 10 bases fit TRBD2. Germline CDR1 reads MNHEY; CDR2 reads SVGAGI. This CDR3 contains 14 residues. With 6 bases clipped from V and 6 bases from J, the junction kept 8 bases outside the gene matches. The CDR3 DNA reads as TGTGCCAGCAGCCGCACTAGCGGGATACCCGAGCAGTACTTC. It translates to CASSRTSGIPEQYF.

The chain couples TRBV6-6 to TRBJ2-3, with TRBD2 matching over 10 bases. This CDR3 comprises 16 residues. Germline loops: CDR1 MNHNY, CDR2 SVGAGI (reference sequence). V lost 5 bases and J lost 2; bases outside the gene matches: 7. In nucleotides, the CDR3 is TGTGCCAGCAGTGGGCGAGCGGGAGGGCCCACAGATACGCAGTATTTT. This encodes CASSGRAGGPTDTQYF.

The chain couples TRBV6-1 to TRBJ2-5, with D hard to call. Germline CDR1 reads MNHNS; CDR2 reads SASEGT. This CDR3 contains 13 residues. With 6 bases removed from V and 2 bases from J, the gap between germline ends came to 10 bases. The CDR3 DNA reads TGTGCCAGCAGACGGCTAGTACAAGAGACCCAGTACTTC. Translating it yields CASRRLVQETQYF.

This chain connects TRBV5-1 to TRBJ1-2; possible D gene TRBD1, 6 bases. This CDR3 has 12 amino acids. Germline V gene data show CDR1 as SGHRS and CDR2 as YFSETQ. V was cut by 5 bases and J by 7 bases, with 12 bases left in between. CDR3: CASRQGNGGYTF. CDR3 nucleotide sequence: TGCGCCAGCAGACAGGGTAACGGTGGCTACACCTTC.

This clone was recorded once. V gene TRBV5-1 combines with J gene TRBJ2-1; D might be TRBD1 (6 bases). V was cut by 7 bases and J by 0 bases, with 17 bases left in between. Looked up from germline, CDR1 is SGHRS and CDR2 is YFSETQ. The CDR3 has 16 amino acids. CDR3: CASASQGRSSYNEQFF. The CDR3 DNA reads TGCGCCAGCGCGAGCCAGGGGAGAAGCTCCTACAATGAGCAGTTCTTC. Based on the CDR3 plus reference TRBV5-1 and TRBJ2-1, the full variable domain is KAGVTQTPRYLIKTRGQQVTLSCSPISGHRSVSWYQQTPGQGLQFLFEYFSETQRNKGNFPGRFSGRQFSNSRSEMNVSTLELGDSALYLCASASQGRSSYNEQFFGPGTRLTVL.

The chain joins TRBV5-6 to TRBJ1-1, with D uncertain. Germline V gene data show CDR1 as SGHDT and CDR2 as YYEEEE. The ends were cut back, 1 base at V and 0 bases at J, with 7 bases in the middle. This CDR3 is built from 14 residues. Here the CDR3 DNA reads TGTGCCAGCAGCTTGCGGGTAATGAACACTGAAGCTTTCTTT. Protein product: CASSLRVMNTEAFF.

The chain couples TRBV19 to TRBJ2-1; tentatively, D is TRBD1 (6 bases). The germline V gene has CDR1 LNHDA and CDR2 SQIVND (reference sequence). CDR3 length equals 15 residues. V lost 5 bases, J lost 5 bases, and 16 bases lay in between. CDR3 sequence reads: CASSSTGYWNNEQFF. The CDR3 nucleotides are TGTGCCAGTAGTTCCACAGGGTATTGGAACAATGAGCAGTTCTTC.

The V call is TRBV9, the J call TRBJ2-1, with D possibly matching TRBD2 (6 bases). The CDR3 totals 14 residues. With 2 bases removed from V and 8 bases from J, the gap between germline ends came to 14 bases. Germline V gene data show CDR1 as SGDLS and CDR2 as YYNGEE. Here the CDR3 DNA reads TGTGCCAGCAGCGTTCTCCGACTAGGCGATGAGCAGTTCTTC. Translation gives CASSVLRLGDEQFF.

The V and J genes are TRBV7-3 and TRBJ1-1; D gene unclear. The CDR3 length is 15 residues. Germline values: CDR1 SGHTA, CDR2 FQGTGA. The V end lost 4 bases, the J end lost 0 bases, and 12 bases lay between the germline ends. The CDR3 DNA is TGTGCCAGCAGCTCCGATGGTCGGTTGAACACTGAAGCTTTCTTT. Amino acids: CASSSDGRLNTEAFF. The full variable domain, its missing parts supplied by reference TRBV7-3 and TRBJ1-1, is GAGVSQTPSNKVTEKGKYVELRCDPISGHTALYWYRQSLGQGPEFLIYFQGTGAADDSGLPNDRFFAVRPEGSVSTLKIQRTERGDSAVYLCASSSDGRLNTEAFFGQGTRLTVV.

The chain links TRBV5-1 to TRBJ2-7, with a tentative D call TRBD1 (7 bases). The CDR3 totals 14 residues. Trimming stripped 5 bases from V and 5 bases from J, with 17 bases between. Germline loops: CDR1 SGHRS, CDR2 YFSETQ. This CDR3 is CASSPGDSYNEQYF. The CDR3 DNA reads as TGCGCCAGCAGTCCGGGGGACAGTTACAACGAGCAGTACTTC.

The rearrangement joins TRBV28 to TRBJ1-1; TRBD1 might be the D (6 bases). Germline CDR1 reads MDHEN; CDR2 reads SYDVKM. CDR3 size: 13 residues. V lost 7 bases and J lost 5, with 14 bases in between. The CDR3 nucleotides are TGTGCCAGCATCCAAGGGAGGGGGACTGAAGCTTTCTTT. It codes for CASIQGRGTEAFF. Full variable domain (outside the CDR3, taken from reference TRBV28 and TRBJ1-1): DVKVTQSSRYLVKRTGEKVFLECVQDMDHENMFWYRQDPGLGLRLIYFSYDVKMKEKGDIPEGYSVSREKKERFSLILESASTNQTSMYLCASIQGRGTEAFFGQGTRLTVV.

The rearrangement joins TRBV28 to TRBJ2-7; 13 nucleotides line up with TRBD2. After removal of 6 bases from V and 5 bases from J, the junction contained 25 bases not matched to a gene. Germline V lookup: CDR1 MDHEN, CDR2 SYDVKM. This CDR3 has 21 residues. The CDR3 here is CASSPVGALGGTSGMGDEQYF. CDR3 nucleotide sequence: TGTGCCAGCAGCCCAGTGGGAGCGCTCGGGGGGACTAGCGGGATGGGCGACGAGCAGTACTTC.

This clone was counted once. The J gene is TRBJ2-7, the V gene TRBV4-1; possibly TRBD2 for D (7 bases). The V end was cut by 1 base, the J end by 9 bases, with 10 bases between. In germline, CDR1 is MGHRA, CDR2 YSYEKL. CDR3 length equals 12 residues. CDR3 bases: TGCGCCAGCAGCCAAGGCGGGGGCCGGCAGTACTTC. Its translation is CASSQGGGRQYF.

J is TRBJ2-2 and V is TRBV5-4; D might be TRBD1 (5 bases). The germline V and J ends were trimmed by 0 bases and 1 base, with 7 bases remaining between them. The CDR3 has 15 residues. Germline V gene data show CDR1 as SGHNT and CDR2 as YYREEE (reference sequence). The CDR3 here is CASSLGQMNTGELFF. The CDR3 nucleotides are TGTGCCAGCAGCTTGGGACAGATGAACACCGGGGAGCTGTTTTTT.

V usage is TRBV7-6 and J usage is TRBJ2-1; D is unresolved. Trimming stripped 3 bases from V and 6 bases from J, with 6 bases between. The germline CDR1 and CDR2 sequences are SGHVS and FNYEAQ. The CDR3 runs to 12 residues. The CDR3 DNA reads TGTGCCAGCAGCTTTAGTCCCAATGAGCAGTTCTTC. Translating it yields CASSFSPNEQFF.

The V call is TRBV27, the J call TRBJ1-5; 7 nucleotides match TRBD1. Trimming took 5 bases from V and 2 from J; bases not matched to a gene: 9. Germline CDR1 and CDR2: MNHEY and SMNVEV (reference sequence). CDR3 length equals 16 residues. This CDR3 reads CASSPGTAGGNQPQHF. The DNA for the CDR3 is TGTGCCAGCAGTCCAGGGACAGCCGGCGGCAATCAGCCCCAGCATTTT.

This clone has just a few counts. The chain employs TRBV5-6 and TRBJ2-7; 9 bases align to TRBD1. The CDR3 loop spans 13 amino acids. V was clipped by 3 bases and J by 4 bases; unmatched bases: 2. The germline V gene encodes CDR1 SGHDT and CDR2 YYEEEE. CDR3 coding DNA: TGTGCCAGCAGCTACGGGACAGGGTACGAGCAGTACTTC. It is translated as CASSYGTGYEQYF.

The rearrangement uses TRBV19 and TRBJ2-7; possibly TRBD1 for D (5 bases). The CDR3 is made up of 14 amino acids. From germline, CDR1 is LNHDA and CDR2 SQIVND (reference sequence). Trimming shortened V by 3 bases and J by 0 bases, and 9 bases separated the two germline ends. CDR3 sequence (DNA): TGTGCCAGTAGTATGGACACCTACTCCTACGAGCAGTACTTC. Protein: CASSMDTYSYEQYF.

This chain uses TRBV13 with TRBJ1-4; D gene unclear. Germline V gives CDR1 PRHDT, CDR2 FYEKMQ (reference sequence). The V gene lost 4 bases and the J gene lost 8 bases, with 14 bases spanning the gap. CDR3 length equals 14 residues. The CDR3 DNA follows: TGTGCCAGCAGCTCCGCGTCCCAACGGGAAAAACTGTTTTTT. This encodes CASSSASQREKLFF.

This clone was detected only a few times. The J gene is TRBJ2-7, the V gene TRBV28; TRBD1 might be the D (5 bases). Between the trimmed V and J ends, which lost 2 bases and 7 bases, there was a span of 9 bases. Germline CDR1 is MDHEN and CDR2 is SYDVKM. There are 12 residues in the CDR3. The CDR3 region has the DNA TGTGCCAGCAGTTTACGAAACAGGGAGCAGTACTTC. Its protein is CASSLRNREQYF.